The clone carrying this T cell receptor beta chain was seen ten or more times. CDR3 length: 16 residues. V was clipped by 1 base and J by 2 bases; unmatched bases: 5. Germline CDR1 is SGHTA and CDR2 is FQGNSA. This sample was included in a study of blood T cells in healthy people across ages. Primers used in a second PCR of about 6 to 11 cycles were a sample-barcoded 5' primer and a J-beta primer mix. TCRdb reprocessed the 5' RACE reads via MiXCR and lists one record per CDR3 protein. The data show about 690,000 distinct CDR3 sequences, 40% to 50% seen once. The chain is built from TRBV7-2 and TRBJ2-7, with 10 bases that match TRBD1. The sequence derives from a man older than 75 in good health. The sample taken for sequencing was blood. The CDR3 sequence is CASSLETGGTPYEQYF. DNA for the CDR3: TGTGCCAGCAGCTTAGAGACAGGGGGCACCCCCTACGAGCAGTACTTC.